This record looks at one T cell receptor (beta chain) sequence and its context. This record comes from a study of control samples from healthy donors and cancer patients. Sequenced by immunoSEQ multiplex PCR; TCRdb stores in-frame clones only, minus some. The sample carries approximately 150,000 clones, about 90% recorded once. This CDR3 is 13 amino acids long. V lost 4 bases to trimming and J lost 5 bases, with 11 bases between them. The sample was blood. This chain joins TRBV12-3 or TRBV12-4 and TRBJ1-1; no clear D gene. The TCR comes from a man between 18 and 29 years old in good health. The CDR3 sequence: CASSSPEGTEAFF. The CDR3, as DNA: TGTGCCAGCAGTTCCCCGGAAGGAACTGAAGCTTTCTTT.